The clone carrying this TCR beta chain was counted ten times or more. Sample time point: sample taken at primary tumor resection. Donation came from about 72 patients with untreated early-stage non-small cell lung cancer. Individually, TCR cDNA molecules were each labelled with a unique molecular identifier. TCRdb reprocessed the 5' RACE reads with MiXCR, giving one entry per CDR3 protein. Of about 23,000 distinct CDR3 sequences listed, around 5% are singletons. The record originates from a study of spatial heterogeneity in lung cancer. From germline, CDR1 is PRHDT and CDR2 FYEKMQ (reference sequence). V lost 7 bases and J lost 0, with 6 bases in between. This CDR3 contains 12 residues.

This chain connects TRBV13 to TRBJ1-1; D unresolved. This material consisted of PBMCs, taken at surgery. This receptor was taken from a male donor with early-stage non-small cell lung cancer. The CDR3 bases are TGTGCCAGCACCCGGATGAACACTGAAGCTTTCTTT. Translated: CASTRMNTEAFF.